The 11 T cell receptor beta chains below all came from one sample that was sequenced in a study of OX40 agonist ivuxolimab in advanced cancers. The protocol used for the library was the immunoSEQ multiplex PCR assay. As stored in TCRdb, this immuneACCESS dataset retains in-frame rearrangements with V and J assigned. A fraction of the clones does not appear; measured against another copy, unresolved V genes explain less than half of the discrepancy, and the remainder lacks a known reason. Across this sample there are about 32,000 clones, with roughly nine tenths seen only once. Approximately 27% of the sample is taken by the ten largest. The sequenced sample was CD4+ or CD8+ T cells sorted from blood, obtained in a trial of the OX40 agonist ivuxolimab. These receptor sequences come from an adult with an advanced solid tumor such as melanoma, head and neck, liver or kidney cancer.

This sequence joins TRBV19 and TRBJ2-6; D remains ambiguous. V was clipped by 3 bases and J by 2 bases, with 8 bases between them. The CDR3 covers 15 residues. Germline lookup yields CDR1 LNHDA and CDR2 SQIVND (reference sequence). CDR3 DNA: TGTGCCAGTAGTATGTGGTTAGCTGGGGCCAACGTCCTGACTTTC. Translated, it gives CASSMWLAGANVLTF.

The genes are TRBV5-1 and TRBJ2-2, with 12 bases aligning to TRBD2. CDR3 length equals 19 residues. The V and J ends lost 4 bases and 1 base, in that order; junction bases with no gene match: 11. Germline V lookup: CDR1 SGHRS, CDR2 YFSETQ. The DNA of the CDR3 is TGCGCCAGCAGCGAAGGACTAGCGGGACGTTCGCAGAACACCGGGGAGCTGTTTTTT. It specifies CASSEGLAGRSQNTGELFF.

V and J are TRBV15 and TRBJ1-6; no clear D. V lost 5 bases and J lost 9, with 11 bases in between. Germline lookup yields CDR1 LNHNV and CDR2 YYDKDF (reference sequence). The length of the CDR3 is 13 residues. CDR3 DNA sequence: TGTGCCACCAGCGCCCAGGCGCTTTCACCCCTCCACTTT. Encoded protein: CATSAQALSPLHF.

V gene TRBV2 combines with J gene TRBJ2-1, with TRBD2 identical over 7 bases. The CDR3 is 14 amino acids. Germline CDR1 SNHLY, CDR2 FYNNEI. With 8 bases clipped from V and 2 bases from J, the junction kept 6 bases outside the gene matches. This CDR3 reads CASSGLAAYNEQFF. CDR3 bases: TGTGCCAGCTCTGGGCTAGCGGCCTACAATGAGCAGTTCTTC.

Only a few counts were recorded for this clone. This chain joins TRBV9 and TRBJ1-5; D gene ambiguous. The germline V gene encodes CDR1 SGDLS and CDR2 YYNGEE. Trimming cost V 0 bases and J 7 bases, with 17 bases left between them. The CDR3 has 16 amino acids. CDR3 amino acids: CASSVASREGLQPQHF. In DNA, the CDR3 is TGTGCCAGCAGCGTAGCCTCCCGTGAGGGATTGCAGCCCCAGCATTTT.

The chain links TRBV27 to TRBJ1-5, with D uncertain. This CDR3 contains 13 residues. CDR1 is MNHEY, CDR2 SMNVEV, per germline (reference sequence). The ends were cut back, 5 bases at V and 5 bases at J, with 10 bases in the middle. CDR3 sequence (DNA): TGTGCCAGCAGTCGCAGGCTCGATCAGCCCCAGCATTTT. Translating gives CASSRRLDQPQHF.

The CDR3, as DNA: TGTGCCACCAGCACCGGACAGGGGAGGGACGAGCAGTACTTC. It translates to CATSTGQGRDEQYF. V is TRBV15 and J is TRBJ2-7; 9 bases fit TRBD1. Germline V gives CDR1 LNHNV, CDR2 YYDKDF (reference sequence). V was pared by 4 bases and J by 5 bases, with 6 bases of the junction left unmatched. The CDR3 is 14 amino acids.

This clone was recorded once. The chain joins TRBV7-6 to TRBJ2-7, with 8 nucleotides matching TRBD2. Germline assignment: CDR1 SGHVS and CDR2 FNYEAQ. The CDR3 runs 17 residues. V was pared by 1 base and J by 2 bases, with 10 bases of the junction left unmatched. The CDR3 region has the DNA TGTGCCAGCAGCTTAGGGGGTAGCGGGGCTCCCCCCTACGAGCAGTACTTC. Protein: CASSLGGSGAPPYEQYF.

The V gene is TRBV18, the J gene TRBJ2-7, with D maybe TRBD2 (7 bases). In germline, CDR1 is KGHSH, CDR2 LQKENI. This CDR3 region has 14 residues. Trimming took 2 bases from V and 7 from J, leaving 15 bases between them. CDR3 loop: CASSPGGAPWEQYF. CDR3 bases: TGTGCCAGCTCACCAGGGGGGGCCCCCTGGGAGCAGTACTTC.

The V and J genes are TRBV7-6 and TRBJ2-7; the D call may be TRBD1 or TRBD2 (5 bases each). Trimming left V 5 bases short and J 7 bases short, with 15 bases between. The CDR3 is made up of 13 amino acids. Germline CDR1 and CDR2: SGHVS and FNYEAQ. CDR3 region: CASSHLWDQEQYF. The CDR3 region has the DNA TGTGCCAGCAGCCACCTATGGGACCAAGAGCAGTACTTC.

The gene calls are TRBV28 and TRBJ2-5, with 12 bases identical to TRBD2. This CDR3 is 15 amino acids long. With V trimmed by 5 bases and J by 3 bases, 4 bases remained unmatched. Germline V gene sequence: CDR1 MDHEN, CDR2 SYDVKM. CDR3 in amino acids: CASSPLAGGEETQYF. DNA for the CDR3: TGTGCCAGCAGTCCTCTAGCGGGAGGGGAAGAGACCCAGTACTTC.